This passage covers 6 T cell receptor beta chains from one sample sequenced in a study of cytomegalovirus exposure and HLA in healthy donors. In the PCR, 60 Vbeta and 13 Jbeta primers were used. Only in-frame clones appear in the TCRdb table, and some are missing; sequencing was by immunoSEQ multiplex PCR. The sample holds 100,000 to 150,000 clones; 75% to 85% are singletons and the top ten take 1%. The sequenced material came from PBMCs. The receptors here all came from a man aged 40-49 years in good health and CMV-seronegative.

The chain uses TRBV10-3 and TRBJ2-7, with no clear D. Germline V gene data show CDR1 as ENHRY and CDR2 as SYGVKD. V dropped 0 bases and J dropped 0 bases, with 6 bases sitting between them. The length of the CDR3 is 14 residues. The CDR3 loop is CAISESGGSYEQYF. In DNA, the CDR3 is TGTGCCATCAGTGAGTCCGGTGGCTCCTACGAGCAGTACTTC.

This clone was observed once. V is TRBV5-1 and J is TRBJ1-5, with D maybe TRBD1 (6 bases). Germline lookup yields CDR1 SGHRS and CDR2 YFSETQ. Trimming left V 4 bases short and J 5 bases short, with 13 bases between. The CDR3 runs to 14 residues. This CDR3 is CASSPKGGDQPQHF. As DNA, the CDR3 is TGCGCCAGCAGCCCCAAGGGGGGGGATCAGCCCCAGCATTTT.

The genes are TRBV5-1 and TRBJ2-5; D may be TRBD1 (6 bases). The ends were cut back, 4 bases at V and 5 bases at J, with 18 bases in the middle. Looked up from germline, CDR1 is SGHRS and CDR2 is YFSETQ. The CDR3 covers 15 residues. The CDR3, as DNA: TGCGCCAGCAGCCACGGGACACTCGGAGTGGAGACCCAGTACTTC. It is translated as CASSHGTLGVETQYF.

Here the CDR3 reads CASSESKGFSNQPQHF. The CDR3 DNA follows: TGTGCCAGCAGTGAAAGTAAGGGGTTTAGCAATCAGCCCCAGCATTTT. J is TRBJ1-5 and V is TRBV2; D possibly corresponds to TRBD1 (5 bases). Trimming took 2 bases from V and 0 from J, leaving 11 bases between them. The CDR3 consists of 16 residues. In germline, CDR1 is SNHLY, CDR2 FYNNEI.

This chain uses TRBV7-3 with TRBJ1-1; 9 nucleotides agree with TRBD1. J was trimmed by 0 bases and V by 5 bases; bases with no gene match: 4. The CDR3 contains 15 residues. The germline gives CDR1 SGHTA, CDR2 FQGTGA. This CDR3 is CASSTQGAVNTEAFF. In nucleotides, the CDR3 is TGTGCCAGCAGCACACAGGGGGCGGTGAACACTGAAGCTTTCTTT.

This clone was picked up one time. The chain joins TRBV5-1 to TRBJ1-2; TRBD1 aligns across 10 bases. Per the germline V gene, CDR1 is SGHRS and CDR2 is YFSETQ. V shed 4 bases, J shed 3 bases, and the junction held 6 bases outside the gene matches. This CDR3 contains 15 residues. The CDR3 sequence: CASSHYGTGDYGYTF. CDR3 coding DNA: TGCGCCAGCAGCCATTACGGGACAGGGGACTATGGCTACACCTTC.